The 25 T cell receptor beta chains in this list originate from one sample, sequenced in a study of shared clonotypes between healthy human individuals. Profiling relied on immunoSEQ multiplex PCR, and the TCRdb table lists in-frame clones only, not all of them. In the table there are some 530,000 clones, approximately 84% of which are singletons. Material: PBMCs. Source of these receptors: a woman in her thirties or forties in good health. Some clones in this sample may be carry-over from other donors' samples.

This CDR3 is CASSQTRREQFF. For the CDR3, the DNA is TGTGCCAGCAGTCAAACACGGAGGGAGCAGTTCTTC. The chain uses TRBV6-5 and TRBJ2-1, with a weak D call TRBD2 (5 bases). V was pared by 5 bases and J by 10 bases, with 12 bases between. From germline, CDR1 is MNHEY and CDR2 SVGAGI. This CDR3 comprises 12 residues.

V is TRBV28 and J is TRBJ2-1; D call uncertain. This CDR3 has 12 amino acids. In germline, CDR1 is MDHEN, CDR2 SYDVKM. With 8 bases removed from V and 8 bases from J, the gap between germline ends came to 13 bases. The CDR3 protein is CASSSWSDEQFF. As DNA, the CDR3 is TGTGCCAGCTCCTCCTGGTCGGATGAGCAGTTCTTC.

The chain couples TRBV7-3 to TRBJ1-1, with a tentative D call TRBD1 (5 bases). Germline-derived CDR1 and CDR2 are SGHTA and FQGTGA. The CDR3 has 13 amino acids. Trimming took off 3 bases at V and 3 bases at J, with 8 bases between the two ends. The CDR3 protein is CASSFSQDTEAFF. In DNA form, the CDR3 reads TGTGCCAGCAGCTTCTCACAGGACACTGAAGCTTTCTTT. The full variable domain, in which reference TRBV7-3 and TRBJ1-1 provide the parts outside the CDR3, is GAGVSQTPSNKVTEKGKYVELRCDPISGHTALYWYRQSLGQGPEFLIYFQGTGAADDSGLPNDRFFAVRPEGSVSTLKIQRTERGDSAVYLCASSFSQDTEAFFGQGTRLTVV.

The V and J genes are TRBV4-3 and TRBJ2-1; no definite D call. Germline V gene sequence: CDR1 LGHNA, CDR2 YSLEER. The CDR3 totals 14 residues. V lost 0 bases, J lost 9 bases, and 12 bases lay in between. The CDR3 loop is CASSQEVARFEQFF. The DNA for the CDR3 is TGCGCCAGCAGCCAAGAGGTAGCACGATTTGAGCAGTTCTTC.

The chain joins TRBV4-3 to TRBJ2-1; 8 positions match TRBD1. Germline values: CDR1 LGHNA, CDR2 YSLEER. V was pared by 5 bases and J by 3 bases, with 6 bases of the junction left unmatched. CDR3 length: 15 amino acids. The CDR3 region is CASSYQGAGYNEQFF. DNA for the CDR3: TGCGCCAGCAGCTATCAGGGGGCGGGCTACAATGAGCAGTTCTTC.

The chain carries TRBV6-4 and TRBJ2-3, with 9 bases aligning to TRBD2. Trimming at V came to 6 bases and at J to 3 bases, leaving 7 bases not matched to a gene. Germline lookup yields CDR1 MRHNA and CDR2 SNTAGT. The CDR3 runs 15 residues. CDR3 residues: CASREIAGETDTQYF. The DNA of the CDR3 is TGTGCCAGCAGAGAAATAGCGGGAGAGACAGATACGCAGTATTTT.

The rearrangement joins TRBV13 to TRBJ2-3; 9 bases line up with TRBD2. The J segment lost 0 bases and the V segment lost 4 bases, leaving 5 bases of the junction unmatched. This CDR3 is built from 16 residues. Per germline, CDR1 PRHDT and CDR2 FYEKMQ (reference sequence). For the CDR3, the DNA is TGTGCCAGCAGCTCCCCCCTAGCGGGAAGCACAGATACGCAGTATTTT. The encoded protein is CASSSPLAGSTDTQYF.

The genes are TRBV2 and TRBJ2-7; 9 nucleotides match TRBD1. Germline lookup yields CDR1 SNHLY and CDR2 FYNNEI. The J segment lost 4 bases and the V segment lost 6 bases, leaving 7 bases of the junction unmatched. The CDR3 is 14 amino acids. The CDR3 DNA follows: TGTGCCAGCAGGAAGGACAGGGGAGTATACGAGCAGTACTTC. Protein: CASRKDRGVYEQYF.

In DNA, the CDR3 is TGTGCCAGCAGCTTCGACGGGTTGAGCAATCAGCCCCAGCATTTT. Amino acids: CASSFDGLSNQPQHF. The rearrangement links TRBV7-2 to TRBJ1-5; no clear D. This CDR3 has 15 amino acids. The ends were cut back, 3 bases at V and 1 base at J, with 10 bases in the middle. The V gene's germline CDR1 is SGHTA and CDR2 FQGNSA.

Worth noting for this clone: One junction end does not reproduce the germline sequence, and a read error may be involved. The chain joins TRBV5-1 to TRBJ2-6; tentatively, D is TRBD1 or TRBD2 (6 bases each). CDR1 and CDR2 (germline): SGHRS, YFSETQ. CDR3 size: 15 residues. CDR3 region: CASSSWGAGANVLTF. CDR3 sequence (DNA): TGTGCCAGCAGCTCCTGGGGGGCCGGGGCCAACGTCCTGACTTTC. The full variable domain, its missing parts supplied by reference TRBV5-1 and TRBJ2-6, is KAGVTQTPRYLIKTRGQQVTLSCSPISGHRSVSWYQQTPGQGLQFLFEYFSETQRNKGNFPGRFSGRQFSNSRSEMNVSTLELGDSALYLCASSSWGAGANVLTFGAGSRLTVL.

This clone was seen just once. The DNA for the CDR3 is TGTGCCAGCAGCCCAAAATTGGCTTTGGGACTCTGCGAGCAGTACTTC. Its translation: CASSPKLALGLCEQYF. The genes are TRBV4-2 and TRBJ2-7; possibly TRBD2 for D (6 bases). V lost 4 bases, J lost 6 bases, and 22 bases lay in between. Germline assignment: CDR1 LGHNA and CDR2 YNFKEQ. The CDR3 is 16 residues long.

CDR3 amino acids: CASSDLGPLPQHF. DNA for the CDR3: TGTGCCAGCAGTGATTTGGGGCCACTCCCCCAGCATTTT. The genes are TRBV6-1 and TRBJ1-5; D perhaps matches TRBD1 (5 bases). Germline assignment: CDR1 MNHNS and CDR2 SASEGT. The length of the CDR3 is 13 residues. With 3 bases removed from V and 10 bases from J, the gap between germline ends came to 13 bases.

Points on this clone: Given a far larger clone just one base away, this is likely a sequencing read error. The sample holds other DNA sequences that translate to the same CDR3. The chain uses TRBV4-3 and TRBJ1-1, with TRBD1 as a possible D gene (6 bases). This CDR3 has 15 residues. Germline values: CDR1 LGHNA, CDR2 YSLEER. The CDR3: CASSQGRQENTEAFF. The DNA for the CDR3 is TGCGCCAGCAGCCAAGGGAGACAGGAGAACACTGAAGCCTTCTTT.

The rearrangement uses TRBV20-1 and TRBJ2-1; D not resolved. Per germline, CDR1 DFQATT and CDR2 SNEGSKA (reference sequence). The CDR3 extends over 11 amino acids. Between the trimmed V and J ends, which lost 6 bases and 6 bases, there was a span of 9 bases. In nucleotides, the CDR3 is TGCAGTGCATTAGACCGCAATGAGCAGTTCTTC. As protein: CSALDRNEQFF.

V and J are TRBV4-1 and TRBJ2-2; D possibly uses TRBD1 or TRBD2 (5 bases each). The germline V and J ends were trimmed by 2 bases and 5 bases, with 12 bases remaining between them. Per germline, CDR1 MGHRA and CDR2 YSYEKL. This CDR3 has 15 amino acids. The CDR3, as DNA: TGCGCCAGCAGCCAATCTGTCGGGGCAACCGGGGAGCTGTTTTTT. As protein: CASSQSVGATGELFF.

The sample holds a few counts of this clone. CDR3 in amino acids: CASIGTLHYEQYF. As DNA, the CDR3 is TGTGCCAGCATCGGGACACTGCACTACGAGCAGTACTTC. The chain employs TRBV2 and TRBJ2-7, with D possibly being TRBD1 (6 bases). Germline lookup yields CDR1 SNHLY and CDR2 FYNNEI. This CDR3 spans 13 amino acids. V lost 7 bases to trimming and J lost 3 bases, with 13 bases between them.

This chain joins TRBV15 and TRBJ2-1; D is unclear. The CDR3 length is 13 residues. CDR1 is LNHNV, CDR2 YYDKDF, per germline (reference sequence). With 0 bases removed from V and 8 bases from J, the gap between germline ends came to 8 bases. CDR3 protein: CATSRDPGDEQFF. The CDR3, as DNA: TGTGCCACCAGCAGAGACCCGGGCGATGAGCAGTTCTTC.

This clone was seen a single time. The rearrangement uses TRBV5-1 and TRBJ2-5; D is undetermined. Trimming took off 0 bases at V and 2 bases at J, with 8 bases between the two ends. CDR1 is SGHRS and CDR2 is YFSETQ in the germline V gene. CDR3 length: 14 residues. The CDR3 spells CASSLEPDQETQYF. The CDR3 DNA follows: TGCGCCAGCAGCTTGGAACCGGATCAAGAGACCCAGTACTTC.

The V and J genes are TRBV7-2 and TRBJ2-7; D unresolved. The CDR3 consists of 15 residues. V was cut by 1 base and J by 1 base, with 11 bases left in between. Germline CDR1 is SGHTA and CDR2 is FQGNSA. Here the CDR3 DNA reads TGTGCCAGCAGCTTAGTTGCTAAATATTCCTACGAGCAGTACTTC. This codes for CASSLVAKYSYEQYF.

This chain joins TRBV5-1 and TRBJ1-1, with 7 bases matching TRBD1. CDR1 SGHRS and CDR2 YFSETQ come from the germline V gene. The CDR3 covers 13 residues. The J segment lost 7 bases and the V segment lost 2 bases, leaving 5 bases of the junction unmatched. The CDR3 DNA follows: TGCGCCAGCAGCTTAGGGACAGCTCTTGAAGCTTTCTTT. Translating it yields CASSLGTALEAFF.

This clone was observed a few times. The chain recombines TRBV28 with TRBJ2-5; 8 bases map to TRBD1. Germline CDR1 MDHEN, CDR2 SYDVKM. V dropped 6 bases and J dropped 3; count of bases not matched to a gene: 9. The CDR3 runs 15 residues. The DNA of the CDR3 is TGTGCCAGCAGCCTAGACAGGGGTAGGGAAGAGACCCAGTACTTC. This encodes CASSLDRGREETQYF.

The rearrangement links TRBV5-4 to TRBJ2-7, with TRBD1 matching 11 bases. Germline assignment: CDR1 SGHNT and CDR2 YYREEE (reference sequence). This CDR3 has 15 residues. V was pared by 6 bases and J by 1 base, with 6 bases of the junction left unmatched. The CDR3: CASNKGQGDSYEQYF. DNA for the CDR3: TGTGCCAGCAACAAGGGACAGGGGGATTCCTACGAGCAGTACTTC. The full variable domain, completed using reference TRBV5-4 and TRBJ2-7, is ETGVTQSPTHLIKTRGQQVTLRCSSQSGHNTVSWYQQALGQGPQFIFQYYREEENGRGNFPPRFSGLQFPNYSSELNVNALELDDSALYLCASNKGQGDSYEQYFGPGTRLTVT.

Comment on this clone: A read error is likely, as this CDR3 ends without the conserved phenylalanine or tryptophan. The V and J genes are TRBV10-2 and TRBJ1-2; 10 nucleotides line up with TRBD1. This CDR3 spans 15 amino acids. Per germline, CDR1 WSHSY and CDR2 SAAADI. CDR3 nucleotides: TGCGCCGGCAGTGAGGGACAGGGGTTATCCAGACTCTACACCCTC. It codes for CAGSEGQGLSRLYTL.

The chain carries TRBV5-1 and TRBJ2-2; no clear D. V lost 2 bases to trimming and J lost 5 bases, with 10 bases between them. In germline, CDR1 is SGHRS, CDR2 YFSETQ. The CDR3 extends over 14 amino acids. The CDR3 region is CASSFSWVTGELFF. The CDR3 nucleotides read TGCGCCAGCAGCTTTTCTTGGGTTACCGGGGAGCTGTTTTTT.

The rearrangement links TRBV2 to TRBJ2-2, with TRBD2 matching over 11 bases. The CDR3 totals 14 residues. Germline V gives CDR1 SNHLY, CDR2 FYNNEI. The J segment lost 4 bases and the V segment lost 6 bases, leaving 1 base of the junction unmatched. The CDR3 DNA is TGTGCCAGCAGAGGACTAGCGGGCACCGGGGAGCTGTTTTTT. Encoded protein: CASRGLAGTGELFF.